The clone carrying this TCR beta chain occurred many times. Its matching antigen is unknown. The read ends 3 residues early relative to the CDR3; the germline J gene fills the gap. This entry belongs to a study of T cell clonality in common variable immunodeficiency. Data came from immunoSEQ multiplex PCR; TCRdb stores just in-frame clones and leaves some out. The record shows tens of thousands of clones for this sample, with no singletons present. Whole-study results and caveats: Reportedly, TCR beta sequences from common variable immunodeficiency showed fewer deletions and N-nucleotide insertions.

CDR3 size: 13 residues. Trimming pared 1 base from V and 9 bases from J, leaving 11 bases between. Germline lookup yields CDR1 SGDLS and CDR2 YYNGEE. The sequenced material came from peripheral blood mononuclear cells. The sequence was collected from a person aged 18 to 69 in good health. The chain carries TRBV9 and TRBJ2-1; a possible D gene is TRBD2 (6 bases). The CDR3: CASSVRPGGEQFF. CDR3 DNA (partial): TGTGCCAGCAGCGTAAGACCCGGGGGTGAG.